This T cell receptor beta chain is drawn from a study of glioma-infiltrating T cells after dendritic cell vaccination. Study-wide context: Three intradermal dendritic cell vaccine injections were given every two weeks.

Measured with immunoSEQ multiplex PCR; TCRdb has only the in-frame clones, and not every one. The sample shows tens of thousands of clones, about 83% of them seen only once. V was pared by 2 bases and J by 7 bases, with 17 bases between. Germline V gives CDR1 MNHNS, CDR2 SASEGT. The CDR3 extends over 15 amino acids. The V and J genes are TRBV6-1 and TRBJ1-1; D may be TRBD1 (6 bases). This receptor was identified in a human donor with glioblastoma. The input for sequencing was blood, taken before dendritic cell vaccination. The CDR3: CASSESYRAQDEAFF. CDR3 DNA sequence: TGTGCCAGCAGTGAAAGCTACAGGGCCCAGGATGAAGCTTTCTTT.